This T cell receptor beta chain was obtained from a study of pediatric ulcerative colitis. One to two pinch biopsies were taken from the rectum during colonoscopy. In the case of this clone: What it binds is not known.

Study-wide points: All ulcerative colitis patients, but no controls, carried two rectal clonotypes.

Up to 500,000 reads were sequenced per sample. TCRdb keeps only in-frame clones here, not all; method: immunoSEQ multiplex PCR. The sample comprises approximately 22,000 clones, roughly two thirds of which are singletons, and 15% to 18% rests with the top ten. The CDR3 loop spans 15 amino acids. The germline gives CDR1 SGHRS, CDR2 YFSETQ. V was pared by 4 bases and J by 1 base, with 14 bases between. The source is a boy younger than 18 with severe ulcerative colitis. The sequenced sample consisted of gut tissue. This rearrangement joins TRBV5-1 to TRBJ1-1; D perhaps matches TRBD1 (6 bases). CDR3 sequence (DNA): TGCGCCAGCAGCCCGGACAGCCGGAGGAACACTGAAGCTTTCTTT. Its protein product is CASSPDSRRNTEAFF.